One and the same sample provided the 20 T cell receptor beta chains below, sequenced in a study of blood T cell repertoires in COVID-19. Using immunoSEQ multiplex PCR, the repertoire was profiled, and TCRdb retains in-frame clones only, with some absent. The sample includes some 7,700 clones, around nine tenths seen only once; the top ten take more than 8.5%. The specimen was peripheral blood. The receptors were gathered from a human donor in a cohort sampled during active COVID-19.

V is TRBV29-1 and J is TRBJ2-2; 11 bases match TRBD2. Germline assignment: CDR1 SQVTM and CDR2 ANQGSEA. This CDR3 contains 17 residues. V shed 3 bases and J 0 bases; nucleotides not matched to a gene: 6. CDR3 in DNA: TGCAGCGTTGATTGGACTAGCGGGCCGGCGAACACCGGGGAGCTGTTTTTT. It codes for CSVDWTSGPANTGELFF.

Notes on this clone: The junction does not match germline at one end; this may be a read error. The rearrangement links TRBV6-5 to TRBJ1-1; no clear D gene. Per germline, CDR1 MNHEY and CDR2 SVGAGI. The length of the CDR3 is 10 residues. The CDR3 bases are TGTGCCAGCAGCCAGACCCAGGCGGGGTTT. Protein product: CASSQTQAGF.

The chain links TRBV10-3 to TRBJ2-7; no definite D call. The V gene's germline CDR1 is ENHRY and CDR2 SYGVKD. There are 13 residues in the CDR3. Trimming took off 4 bases at V and 4 bases at J, with 11 bases between the two ends. CDR3 residues: CAISAPTSYEQYF. For the CDR3, the DNA is TGTGCCATCAGTGCCCCGACATCATACGAGCAGTACTTC.

V is TRBV6-5 and J is TRBJ1-2, with 7 bases that match TRBD1. CDR1 and CDR2 from the germline V gene are MNHEY and SVGAGI. The CDR3 length is 12 residues. V trimming: 7 bases; J trimming: 5 bases; junction bases outside the gene matches: 4. CDR3 region: CASKGALYGYTF. The CDR3, as DNA: TGTGCCAGCAAGGGGGCACTGTATGGCTACACCTTC.

V gene TRBV6-4 combines with J gene TRBJ1-1; possibly TRBD1 for D (6 bases). Trimming pared 2 bases from V and 7 bases from J, leaving 11 bases between. The germline V gene has CDR1 MRHNA and CDR2 SNTAGT. The CDR3 has 13 amino acids. This chain's CDR3 is CASSDTPGVEAFF. CDR3 DNA sequence: TGTGCCAGCAGTGACACCCCAGGGGTTGAAGCTTTCTTT.

The V gene is TRBV5-6, the J gene TRBJ1-1, with 7 bases identical to TRBD1. Germline V gene data show CDR1 as SGHDT and CDR2 as YYEEEE. The CDR3 is 17 amino acids. The J segment lost 0 bases and the V segment lost 2 bases, leaving 10 bases of the junction unmatched. The DNA of the CDR3 is TGTGCCAGCAGCTTAATCCGGGACAGCGTTATGAACACTGAAGCTTTCTTT. Its protein is CASSLIRDSVMNTEAFF.

This chain joins TRBV7-9 and TRBJ1-4, with TRBD1 as a possible D gene (5 bases). The germline V gene encodes CDR1 SEHNR and CDR2 FQNEAQ (reference sequence). V was shortened by 2 bases and J by 0 bases, with 7 bases between the two germline ends. This CDR3 contains 15 residues. The CDR3 DNA is TGTGCCAGCAGCTTAAGACAGACAACTAATGAAAAACTGTTTTTT. This sequence encodes CASSLRQTTNEKLFF.

V is TRBV19 and J is TRBJ2-7, with a tentative D call TRBD2 (6 bases). This CDR3 has 14 amino acids. V gave up 3 bases and J gave up 6 bases, with 15 bases separating them. Germline V lookup: CDR1 LNHDA, CDR2 SQIVND (reference sequence). The CDR3, as DNA: TGTGCCAGTAGTATCAAGAAGGGACTGAGCGAGCAGTACTTC. It translates to CASSIKKGLSEQYF.

This chain uses TRBV5-1 with TRBJ1-1; no clear D. CDR1 SGHRS and CDR2 YFSETQ come from the germline V gene. V lost 0 bases, J lost 1 base, and 7 bases lay in between. This CDR3 is built from 14 residues. CDR3 amino acids: CASSLAHKNTEAFF. DNA for the CDR3: TGCGCCAGCAGCTTGGCCCACAAGAACACTGAAGCTTTCTTT.

The chain recombines TRBV12-3 or TRBV12-4 with TRBJ2-7; maybe TRBD1 (5 bases). The ends were cut back, 6 bases at V and 6 bases at J, with 15 bases in the middle. The CDR3 is made up of 13 amino acids. The CDR3 DNA reads as TGTGCCAGCAGCACCAGGGCGGAATCCGAGCAGTACTTC. Encoded protein: CASSTRAESEQYF.

The gene calls are TRBV11-2 and TRBJ2-1; 15 bases are a match to TRBD2. This CDR3 region has 15 residues. Germline assignment: CDR1 SGHAT and CDR2 FQNNGV. The V segment lost 5 bases and the J segment 8 bases; nucleotides outside the gene matches: 4. CDR3 sequence: CASSPGLAGGHEQFF. In DNA, the CDR3 is TGTGCCAGCAGCCCGGGACTAGCGGGAGGACATGAGCAGTTCTTC. The full variable domain, with the rest looked up from reference TRBV11-2 and TRBJ2-1, is EAGVAQSPRYKIIEKRQSVAFWCNPISGHATLYWYQQILGQGPKLLIQFQNNGVVDDSQLPKDRFSAERLKGVDSTLKIQPAKLEDSAVYLCASSPGLAGGHEQFFGPGTRLTVL.

V is TRBV2 and J is TRBJ2-7; 9 nucleotides align to TRBD1. The CDR3 extends over 15 amino acids. V was pared by 1 base and J by 5 bases, with 6 bases of the junction left unmatched. In germline, CDR1 is SNHLY, CDR2 FYNNEI. The CDR3 DNA reads TGTGCCAGCAGTGAAGACGGGACAGGGACCCACGAGCAGTACTTC. Its translation: CASSEDGTGTHEQYF.

This chain links TRBV6-5 with TRBJ2-7, with D perhaps TRBD2 (6 bases). Trimming took 6 bases from V and 3 from J, leaving 9 bases between them. The CDR3 has 12 residues. Germline CDR1 is MNHEY and CDR2 is SVGAGI. The chain's CDR3 is CASRRGDYEQYF. The CDR3 DNA reads as TGTGCCAGCAGGCGGGGCGACTACGAGCAGTACTTC.

This rearrangement joins TRBV28 to TRBJ2-1; 12 bases agree with TRBD2. The CDR3 consists of 17 residues. The germline V gene has CDR1 MDHEN and CDR2 SYDVKM. V gave up 5 bases and J gave up 2 bases; unmatched junction bases: 7. CDR3 sequence reads: CASSLETSGSAYNEQFF. The CDR3 bases are TGTGCCAGCAGTCTAGAGACTAGCGGGAGCGCCTACAATGAGCAGTTCTTC. The complete variable domain, with remaining parts taken from reference TRBV28 and TRBJ2-1, reads DVKVTQSSRYLVKRTGEKVFLECVQDMDHENMFWYRQDPGLGLRLIYFSYDVKMKEKGDIPEGYSVSREKKERFSLILESASTNQTSMYLCASSLETSGSAYNEQFFGPGTRLTVL.

The chain uses TRBV3-1 (or the pseudogene TRBV3-2) and TRBJ1-5; 7 bases agree with TRBD1. V shed 4 bases and J 2 bases; nucleotides not matched to a gene: 11. Germline loops: CDR1 LGHDT, CDR2 YNNKEL (reference sequence). CDR3 length: 17 residues. CDR3 bases: TGTGCCAGCAGCCCAACTCTAGGGGGCAGTGGCAATCAGCCCCAGCATTTT. The encoded protein is CASSPTLGGSGNQPQHF.

J is TRBJ2-5 and V is TRBV18; D is perhaps TRBD1 (5 bases). V shed 6 bases and J shed 4 bases, with 18 bases lying between them. The CDR3 is 15 amino acids. CDR1 and CDR2 (germline): KGHSH, LQKENI. The CDR3 sequence: CASSQDSAHGETQYF. The CDR3 DNA reads as TGTGCCAGCTCCCAAGACAGCGCGCATGGAGAGACCCAGTACTTC.

The CDR3 region is CASSPRTGLGELFF. Here the CDR3 DNA reads TGTGCCAGCAGCCCGAGGACAGGGCTCGGGGAGCTGTTTTTT. The chain carries TRBV9 and TRBJ2-2; TRBD1 matches at 8 bases. Germline values: CDR1 SGDLS, CDR2 YYNGEE. J was trimmed by 7 bases and V by 4 bases; bases with no gene match: 6. This CDR3 region has 14 residues.

This clone has only one observation. This chain connects TRBV28 to TRBJ1-1, with 8 nucleotides matching TRBD1. The CDR3 is 16 residues long. The V gene end was trimmed by 4 bases and the J gene end by 3 bases; junction bases not matched to a gene: 10. The germline V gene has CDR1 MDHEN and CDR2 SYDVKM. CDR3 sequence (DNA): TGTGCCAGCAGTTCGCGGTCAGGGGGCCGGGACACTGAAGCTTTCTTT. Encoded protein: CASSSRSGGRDTEAFF.

The chain combines TRBV18 with TRBJ2-5; 10 nucleotides line up with TRBD1. Germline V gene data show CDR1 as KGHSH and CDR2 as LQKENI. With 3 bases clipped from V and 5 bases from J, the junction kept 9 bases outside the gene matches. This CDR3 spans 16 amino acids. CDR3 DNA sequence: TGTGCCAGCTCACCGGGACAGGGGCCACGCGTGGAGACCCAGTACTTC. This codes for CASSPGQGPRVETQYF.

Written as DNA, the CDR3 is TGTGCCACCAGCAGAGACCCAACAGGGTTGAATGAAAAACTGTTTTTT. Protein product: CATSRDPTGLNEKLFF. This chain joins TRBV15 and TRBJ1-4, with D maybe TRBD1 (6 bases). Germline loops: CDR1 LNHNV, CDR2 YYDKDF (reference sequence). The CDR3 runs to 16 residues. V lost 0 bases, J lost 5 bases, and 13 bases lay in between.